The source of this T cell receptor (beta chain) is a study of monozygotic twins with inflammatory bowel disease. The study's findings and limits: IBD patients shared fewer clonotypes with other individuals than healthy twins, especially patients with disease activity signs. IBD patients carried less diverse TCRbeta repertoires (inverse Simpson) than healthy co-twins. The data gave no support to a single strong IBD-associated signal or clonotype.

Points on this clonotype: Antigen: not known.

TCRdb processed the 5' RACE reads again and assigns one entry to each CDR3 protein, with no DNA. This repertoire comprises 330,000 or so distinct CDR3 sequences; its ten largest clones make up over 2%. Germline V gene data show CDR1 as MDHEN and CDR2 as SYDVKM. The CDR3 totals 12 residues. The TCR was taken from a human donor with ulcerative colitis or Crohn's disease, or a healthy co-twin of an affected twin (not recorded which). The sequencing input was blood. The gene calls are TRBV28 and TRBJ2-7; TCRdb proposes TRBD2, but this gene call is untestable without DNA. The CDR3 loop is CASSLSGSEQYF.